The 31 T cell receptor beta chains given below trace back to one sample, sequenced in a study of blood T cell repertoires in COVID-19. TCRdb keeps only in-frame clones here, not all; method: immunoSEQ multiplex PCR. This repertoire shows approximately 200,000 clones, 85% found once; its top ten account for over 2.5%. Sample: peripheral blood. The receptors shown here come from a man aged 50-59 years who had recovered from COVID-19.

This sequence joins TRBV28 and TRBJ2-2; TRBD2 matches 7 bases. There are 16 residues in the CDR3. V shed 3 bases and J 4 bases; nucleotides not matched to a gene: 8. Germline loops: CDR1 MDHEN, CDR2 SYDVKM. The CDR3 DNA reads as TGTGCCAGCAGTTTCCTTGGACTAGACCTCACCGGGGAGCTGTTTTTT. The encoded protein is CASSFLGLDLTGELFF.

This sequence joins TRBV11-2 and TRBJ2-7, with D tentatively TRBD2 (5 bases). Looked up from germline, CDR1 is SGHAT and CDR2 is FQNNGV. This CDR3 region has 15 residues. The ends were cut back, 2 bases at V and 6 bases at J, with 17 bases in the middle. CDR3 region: CASSLLPPVEGEQYF. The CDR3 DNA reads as TGTGCCAGCAGCTTATTACCCCCGGTTGAGGGCGAGCAGTACTTC.

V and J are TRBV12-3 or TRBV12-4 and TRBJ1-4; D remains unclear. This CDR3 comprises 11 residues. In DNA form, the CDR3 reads TGTGCTAGCCGGCGGCGCGAAAAACTGTTTTTT. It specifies CASRRREKLFF.

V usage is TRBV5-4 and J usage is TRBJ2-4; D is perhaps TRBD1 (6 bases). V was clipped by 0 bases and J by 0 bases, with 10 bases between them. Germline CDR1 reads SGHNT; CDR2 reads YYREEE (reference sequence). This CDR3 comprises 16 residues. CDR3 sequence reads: CASSLGGRLAKNIQYF. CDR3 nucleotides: TGTGCCAGCAGCTTGGGGGGGCGACTAGCCAAAAACATTCAGTACTTC.

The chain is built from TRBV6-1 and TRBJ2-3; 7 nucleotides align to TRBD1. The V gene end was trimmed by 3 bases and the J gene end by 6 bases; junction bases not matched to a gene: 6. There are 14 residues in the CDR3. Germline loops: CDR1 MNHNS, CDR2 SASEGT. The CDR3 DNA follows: TGTGCCAGCAGTGATTTAGGGGGCGTGGATACGCAGTATTTT. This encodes CASSDLGGVDTQYF.

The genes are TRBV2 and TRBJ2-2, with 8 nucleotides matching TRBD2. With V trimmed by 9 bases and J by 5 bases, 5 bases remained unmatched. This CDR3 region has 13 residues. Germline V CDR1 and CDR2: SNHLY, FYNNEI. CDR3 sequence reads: CASHGGGTGELFF. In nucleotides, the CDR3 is TGTGCCAGTCACGGGGGGGGAACCGGGGAGCTGTTTTTT.

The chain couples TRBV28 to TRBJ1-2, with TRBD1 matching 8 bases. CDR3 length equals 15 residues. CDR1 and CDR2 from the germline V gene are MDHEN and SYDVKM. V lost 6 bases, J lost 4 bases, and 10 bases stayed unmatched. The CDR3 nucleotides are TGTGCCAGCAGCTGGAGACAGGGGCGCACCTATGGCTACACCTTC. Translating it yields CASSWRQGRTYGYTF.

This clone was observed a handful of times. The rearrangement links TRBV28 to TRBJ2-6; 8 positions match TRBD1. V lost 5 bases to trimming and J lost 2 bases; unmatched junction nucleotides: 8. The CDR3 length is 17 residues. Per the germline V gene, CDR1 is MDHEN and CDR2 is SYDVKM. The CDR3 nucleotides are TGTGCCAGCAGTCCCAGGGGGCCCGTCCCTGGGGCCAACGTCCTGACTTTC. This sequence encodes CASSPRGPVPGANVLTF.

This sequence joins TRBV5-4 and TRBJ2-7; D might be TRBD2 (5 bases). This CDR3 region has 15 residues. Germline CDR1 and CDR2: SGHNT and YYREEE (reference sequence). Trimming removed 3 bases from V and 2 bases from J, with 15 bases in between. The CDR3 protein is CASSSGILLTYEQYF. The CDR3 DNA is TGTGCCAGCAGCTCCGGGATTCTCTTAACCTACGAGCAGTACTTC.

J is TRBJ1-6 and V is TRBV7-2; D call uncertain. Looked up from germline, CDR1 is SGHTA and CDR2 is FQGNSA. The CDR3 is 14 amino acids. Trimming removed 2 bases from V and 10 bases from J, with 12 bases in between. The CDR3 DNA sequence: TGTGCCAGCAGCTTACCCCGGGTACGGTCACCCCTCCACTTT. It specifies CASSLPRVRSPLHF.

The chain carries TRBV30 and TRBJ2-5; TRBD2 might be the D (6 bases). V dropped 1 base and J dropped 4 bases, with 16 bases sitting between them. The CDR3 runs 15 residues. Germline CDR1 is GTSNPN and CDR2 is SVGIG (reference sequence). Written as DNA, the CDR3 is TGTGCCTGGAGTGATCGGTTGGAGCGGGCAGAGACCCAGTACTTC. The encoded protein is CAWSDRLERAETQYF.

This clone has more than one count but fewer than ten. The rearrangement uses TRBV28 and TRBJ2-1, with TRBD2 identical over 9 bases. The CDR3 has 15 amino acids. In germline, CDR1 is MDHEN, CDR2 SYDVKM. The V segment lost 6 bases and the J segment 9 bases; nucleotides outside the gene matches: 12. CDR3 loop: CASSQWKREAREQFF. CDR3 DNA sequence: TGTGCCAGCAGCCAATGGAAGCGGGAGGCCCGTGAGCAGTTCTTC.

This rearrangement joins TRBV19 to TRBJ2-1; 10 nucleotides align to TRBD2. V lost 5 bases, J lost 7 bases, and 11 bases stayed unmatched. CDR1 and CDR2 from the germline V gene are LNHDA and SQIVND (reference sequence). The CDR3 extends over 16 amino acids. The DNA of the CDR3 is TGTGCCAGTAGTCCAAATCTAGCGGGAGCATTGAATGAGCAGTTCTTC. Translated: CASSPNLAGALNEQFF.

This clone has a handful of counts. Here the CDR3 reads CASSKDSFNTGELFF. CDR3 DNA: TGTGCCAGCAGCAAGGACAGTTTCAACACCGGGGAGCTGTTTTTT. The chain recombines TRBV7-9 with TRBJ2-2, with a weak D call TRBD1 (6 bases). The CDR3 totals 15 residues. V was shortened by 5 bases and J by 2 bases, with 12 bases between the two germline ends. Germline CDR1 is SEHNR and CDR2 is FQNEAQ (reference sequence).

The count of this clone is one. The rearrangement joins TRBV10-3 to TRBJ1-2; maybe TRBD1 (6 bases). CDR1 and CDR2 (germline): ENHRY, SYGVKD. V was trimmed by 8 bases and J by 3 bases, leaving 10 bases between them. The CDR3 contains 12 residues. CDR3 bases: TGTGCCATCGGGACACCGGACTATGGCTACACCTTC. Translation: CAIGTPDYGYTF.

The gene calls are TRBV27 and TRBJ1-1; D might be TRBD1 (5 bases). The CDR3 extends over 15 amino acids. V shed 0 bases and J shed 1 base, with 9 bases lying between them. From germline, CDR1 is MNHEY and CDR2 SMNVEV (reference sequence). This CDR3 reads CASSLSKTGNTEAFF. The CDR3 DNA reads TGTGCCAGCAGTTTATCGAAAACAGGGAACACTGAAGCTTTCTTT.

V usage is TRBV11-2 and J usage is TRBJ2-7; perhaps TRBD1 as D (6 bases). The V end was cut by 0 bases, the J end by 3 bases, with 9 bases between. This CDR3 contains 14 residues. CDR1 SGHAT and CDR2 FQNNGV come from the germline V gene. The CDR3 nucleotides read TGTGCCAGCAGCTTAGAGGCAGGGGACTACGAGCAGTACTTC. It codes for CASSLEAGDYEQYF.

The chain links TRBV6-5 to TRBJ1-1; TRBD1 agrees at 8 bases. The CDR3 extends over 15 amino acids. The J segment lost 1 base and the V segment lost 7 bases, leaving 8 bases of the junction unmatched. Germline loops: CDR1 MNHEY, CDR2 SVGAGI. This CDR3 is CASTIGDRPNTEAFF. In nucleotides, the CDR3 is TGTGCCAGCACTATCGGGGACAGGCCGAACACTGAAGCTTTCTTT.

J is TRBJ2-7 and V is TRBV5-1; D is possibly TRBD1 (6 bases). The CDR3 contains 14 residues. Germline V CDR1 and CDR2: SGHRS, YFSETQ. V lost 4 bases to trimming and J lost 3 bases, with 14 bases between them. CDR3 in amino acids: CASSNGQSYYEQYF. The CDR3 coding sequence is TGCGCCAGCAGCAACGGACAGTCCTACTACGAGCAGTACTTC.

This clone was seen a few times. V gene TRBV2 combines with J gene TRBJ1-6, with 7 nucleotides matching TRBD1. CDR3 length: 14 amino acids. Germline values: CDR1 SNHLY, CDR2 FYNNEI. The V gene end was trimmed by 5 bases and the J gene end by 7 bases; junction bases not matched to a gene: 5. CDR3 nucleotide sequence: TGTGCCAGCAGTAGTCAGGGGGTCAATTCACCCCTCCACTTT. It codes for CASSSQGVNSPLHF.

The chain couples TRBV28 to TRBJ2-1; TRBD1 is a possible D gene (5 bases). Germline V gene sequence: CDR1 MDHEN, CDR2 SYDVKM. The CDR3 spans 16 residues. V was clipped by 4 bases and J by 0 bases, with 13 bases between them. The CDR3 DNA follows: TGTGCCAGCAGTTCCCGGACAAGAAGCTCCTACAATGAGCAGTTCTTC. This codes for CASSSRTRSSYNEQFF.

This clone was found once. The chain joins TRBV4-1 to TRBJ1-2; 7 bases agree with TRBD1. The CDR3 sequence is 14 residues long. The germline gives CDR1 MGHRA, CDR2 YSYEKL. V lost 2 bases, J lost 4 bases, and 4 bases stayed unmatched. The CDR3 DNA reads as TGCGCCAGCAGCCAAAAAGACAGGGCCTATGGCTACACCTTC. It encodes CASSQKDRAYGYTF.

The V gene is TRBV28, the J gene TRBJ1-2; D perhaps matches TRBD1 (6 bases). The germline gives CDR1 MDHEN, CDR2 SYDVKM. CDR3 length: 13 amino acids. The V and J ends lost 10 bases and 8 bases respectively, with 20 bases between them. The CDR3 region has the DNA TGTGCCACTCGAAAGGGGGGGGCGCCAGGCTACACCTTC. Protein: CATRKGGAPGYTF.

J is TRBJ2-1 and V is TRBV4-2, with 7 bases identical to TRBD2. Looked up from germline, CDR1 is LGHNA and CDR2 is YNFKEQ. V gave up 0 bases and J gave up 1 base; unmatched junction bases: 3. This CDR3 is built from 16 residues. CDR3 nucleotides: TGTGCCAGCAGCCAAGATGGTAGCGGGTCCTACAATGAGCAGTTCTTC. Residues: CASSQDGSGSYNEQFF.

This chain's CDR3 is CASSLNFLNEQFF. CDR3 in DNA: TGTGCCAGCAGTTTGAACTTTCTAAATGAGCAGTTCTTC. This chain uses TRBV12-3 or TRBV12-4 with TRBJ2-1; D remains unclear. V lost 3 bases to trimming and J lost 7 bases, with 10 bases between them. There are 13 residues in the CDR3.

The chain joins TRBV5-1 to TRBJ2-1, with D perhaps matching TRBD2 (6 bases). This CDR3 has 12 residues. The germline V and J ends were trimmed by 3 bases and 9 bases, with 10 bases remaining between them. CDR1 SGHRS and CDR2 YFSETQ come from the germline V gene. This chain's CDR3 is CASSSGAREQFF. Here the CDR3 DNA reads TGCGCCAGCAGCTCGGGAGCGCGTGAGCAGTTCTTC.

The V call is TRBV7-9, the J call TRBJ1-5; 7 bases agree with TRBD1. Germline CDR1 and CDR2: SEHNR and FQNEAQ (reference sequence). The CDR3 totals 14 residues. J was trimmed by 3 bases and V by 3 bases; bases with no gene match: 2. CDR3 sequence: CASSLGTANQPQHF. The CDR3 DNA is TGTGCCAGCAGCTTGGGGACAGCCAATCAGCCCCAGCATTTT.

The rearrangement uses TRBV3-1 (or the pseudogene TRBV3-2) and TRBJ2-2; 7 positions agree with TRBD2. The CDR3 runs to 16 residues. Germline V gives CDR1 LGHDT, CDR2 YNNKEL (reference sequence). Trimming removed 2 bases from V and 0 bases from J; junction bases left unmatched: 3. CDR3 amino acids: CASSQSGIANTGELFF. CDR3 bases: TGTGCCAGCAGCCAAAGCGGGATAGCGAACACCGGGGAGCTGTTTTTT.

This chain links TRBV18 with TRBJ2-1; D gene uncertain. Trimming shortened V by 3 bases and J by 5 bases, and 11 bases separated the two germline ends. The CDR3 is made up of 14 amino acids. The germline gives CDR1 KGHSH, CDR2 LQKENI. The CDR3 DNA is TGTGCCAGCTCACCCTCAAGCGTGAACAATGAGCAGTTCTTC. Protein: CASSPSSVNNEQFF.

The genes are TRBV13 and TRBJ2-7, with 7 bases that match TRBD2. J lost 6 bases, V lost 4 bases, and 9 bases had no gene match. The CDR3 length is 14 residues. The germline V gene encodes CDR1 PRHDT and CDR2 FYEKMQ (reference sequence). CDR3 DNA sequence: TGTGCCAGCAGCTCCCGGGGAGGGGATCTCGAGCAGTACTTC. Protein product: CASSSRGGDLEQYF.

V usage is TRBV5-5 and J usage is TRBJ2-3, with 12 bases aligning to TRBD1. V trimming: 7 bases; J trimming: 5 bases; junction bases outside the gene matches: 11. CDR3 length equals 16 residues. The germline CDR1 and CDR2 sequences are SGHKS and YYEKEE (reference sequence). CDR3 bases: TGTGCCAGCGGGACAGGGGGCACCTCGGGCTTAGATACGCAGTATTTT. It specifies CASGTGGTSGLDTQYF.